This T cell receptor beta chain was identified during a study of shared clonotypes between healthy human individuals. Germline lookup yields CDR1 SGHRS and CDR2 YFSETQ. The CDR3 consists of 15 residues. Trimming took off 3 bases at V and 5 bases at J, with 18 bases between the two ends. Method: immunoSEQ multiplex PCR; TCRdb's copy keeps in-frame clones and lacks some. The sample consists of millions of clones, around 94% of them appearing once. Sequenced: naive CD4+ T cells sorted from blood. Specified subset: CD45RA+ positively selected. The chain joins TRBV5-1 to TRBJ2-7, with a weak D call TRBD1 (6 bases). The sequence derives from a man in his late teens or twenties in good health. CDR3 nucleotide sequence: TGCGCCAGCAGCTGGGGGACATGGGTCTCGGACGAGCAGTACTTC. Translation: CASSWGTWVSDEQYF.